The 21 T cell receptor beta chains reported below all come from one sample, sequenced in a study of T-cell reconstitution after alpha-beta-depleted transplantation in children. Unique molecular identifiers were built into the TCRbeta library. MiXCR, run by TCRdb on the PCR reads, gives a single entry per CDR3 protein. The table lists around 4,500 distinct CDR3 sequences, roughly a fifth of them singletons. The sequences come from PBMCs, mostly from graft donor cells, collected 180 days after TCRalphabeta/CD19-depleted stem cell transplant. These TCRs come from a male patient between 2 and 10 years old who had a stem cell transplant for acute lymphoblastic leukemia, so the T cells may come from the graft donor.

By sample share, this clonotype is medium-sized. The CDR3: CASRAPGWEPGKSDTQYF. In DNA, the CDR3 is TGTGCCAGCAGAGCCCCCGGATGGGAACCGGGGAAGTCAGATACGCAGTATTTT. The chain links TRBV7-9 to TRBJ2-3, with a weak D call TRBD2 (5 bases). This CDR3 is built from 18 residues. The V end was cut by 6 bases, the J end by 4 bases, with 26 bases between. Germline-derived CDR1 and CDR2 are SEHNR and FQNEAQ (reference sequence).

This clonotype was seen at least ten times. The chain uses TRBV25-1 and TRBJ1-1; the D is unclear. V lost 7 bases and J lost 1, with 13 bases in between. Germline loops: CDR1 MGHDK, CDR2 SYGVNS. The CDR3 is 14 residues long. The CDR3 spells CASTPGLRNTEAFF. CDR3 DNA sequence: TGTGCCAGCACCCCCGGGCTACGGAACACTGAAGCTTTCTTT.

The chain combines TRBV4-1 with TRBJ2-5; D unclear. Deletions cut 1 base from V and 5 bases from J, with 11 bases between. The CDR3 has 14 amino acids. Germline lookup yields CDR1 MGHRA and CDR2 YSYEKL. CDR3 nucleotide sequence: TGCGCCAGCAGCCAAGGGAGTAGCTGGGAGACCCAGTACTTC. It is translated as CASSQGSSWETQYF.

The chain is built from TRBV3-1 and TRBJ2-7; TRBD1 matches 11 bases. The V gene end was trimmed by 11 bases and the J gene end by 3 bases; junction bases not matched to a gene: 9. The germline V gene encodes CDR1 LGHDT and CDR2 YNNKEL (reference sequence). This CDR3 contains 14 residues. Here the CDR3 reads CASSRDRGYYEQYF. The CDR3 nucleotides read TGTGCCTCCAGCCGGGACAGGGGGTACTACGAGCAGTACTTC.

This clonotype appeared many times. The chain combines TRBV6-2 or TRBV6-3 with TRBJ2-7; 11 positions agree with TRBD2. Trimming took 6 bases from V and 2 from J; bases not matched to a gene: 6. Germline loops: CDR1 MNHEY, CDR2 SVGEGT. The CDR3 is 15 residues long. DNA of the CDR3: TGTGCCAGCAGCCCCACTAGCGGGAGTGCCTACGAGCAGTACTTC. Encoded protein: CASSPTSGSAYEQYF.

This clonotype was recorded at least ten times. The gene calls are TRBV10-3 and TRBJ2-1; the D is unclear. The CDR3 runs to 13 residues. The germline V gene encodes CDR1 ENHRY and CDR2 SYGVKD. Deletions cut 8 bases from V and 6 bases from J, with 14 bases between. This chain's CDR3 is CAIAAISGNEQFF. The CDR3 DNA follows: TGTGCCATCGCGGCCATTTCTGGCAATGAGCAGTTCTTC.

This clonotype came up many times. The chain is built from TRBV5-5 and TRBJ1-1; the D gene is possibly TRBD1 (6 bases). Trimming shortened V by 0 bases and J by 0 bases, and 12 bases separated the two germline ends. The CDR3 is 16 amino acids. Per the germline V gene, CDR1 is SGHKS and CDR2 is YYEKEE (reference sequence). This CDR3 reads CASSLGGGAVNTEAFF. The CDR3, as DNA: TGTGCCAGCAGCTTGGGGGGGGGGGCAGTGAACACTGAAGCTTTCTTT.

Judged by abundance, this clonotype is medium-sized. The chain couples TRBV28 to TRBJ1-4, with 7 positions matching TRBD1. This CDR3 spans 18 amino acids. V shed 4 bases, J shed 0 bases, and the junction held 11 bases outside the gene matches. Germline CDR1 is MDHEN and CDR2 is SYDVKM. The CDR3 region is CASSSPTGRKTTNEKLFF. Here the CDR3 DNA reads TGTGCCAGCAGTTCCCCGACAGGGAGAAAAACAACTAATGAAAAACTGTTTTTT.

This clonotype was seen repeatedly, ten times or more. This chain uses TRBV28 with TRBJ2-7, with 7 bases aligning to TRBD1. The CDR3 extends over 15 amino acids. Germline assignment: CDR1 MDHEN and CDR2 SYDVKM. Germline trimming cut 4 bases from V and 3 bases from J; bases unmatched to any gene: 9. The CDR3 nucleotides read TGTGCCAGCAGTTCCTCCAGGGGGTCGGTCTACGAGCAGTACTTC. It codes for CASSSSRGSVYEQYF.

This clonotype was recorded many times. The CDR3 region is CASSELSPIDEQYF. As DNA, the CDR3 is TGCGCCAGCAGTGAGCTAAGTCCTATAGACGAGCAGTACTTC. The chain carries TRBV10-2 and TRBJ2-7, with D unresolved. Looked up from germline, CDR1 is WSHSY and CDR2 is SAAADI. The CDR3 has 14 amino acids. Trimming shortened V by 2 bases and J by 5 bases, and 13 bases separated the two germline ends.

This clonotype was recorded many times. The chain has TRBV7-9 and TRBJ1-2; 8 nucleotides agree with TRBD1. The junction had 11 bases not matched to a gene; V was cut back by 5 bases and J by 6 bases. The germline V gene encodes CDR1 SEHNR and CDR2 FQNEAQ (reference sequence). The CDR3 has 15 residues. Here the CDR3 reads CASSPSDRAVHGYTF. The CDR3 coding sequence is TGTGCCAGCAGCCCTTCGGACAGGGCGGTGCATGGCTACACCTTC.

This clonotype was detected ten times or more. V usage is TRBV12-3 or TRBV12-4 and J usage is TRBJ2-7; D uncertain. The CDR3 runs 13 residues. Trimming took 5 bases from V and 2 from J, leaving 10 bases between them. DNA for the CDR3: TGTGCCAGCAGTAGAACCGGCACCTACGAGCAGTACTTC. Protein: CASSRTGTYEQYF.

By proportion, this clonotype is medium-sized. The chain is built from TRBV7-9 and TRBJ2-7, with TRBD2 matching over 10 bases. After removal of 1 base from V and 2 bases from J, the junction contained 2 bases not matched to a gene. From germline, CDR1 is SEHNR and CDR2 FQNEAQ (reference sequence). The CDR3 runs to 15 residues. CDR3 loop: CASSLEAGGPYEQYF. The CDR3 nucleotides are TGTGCCAGCAGCTTAGAAGCGGGAGGGCCCTACGAGCAGTACTTC.

The chain joins TRBV7-8 to TRBJ2-3, with unresolved D. Deletions cut 2 bases from V and 6 bases from J, with 12 bases between. Germline V gene data show CDR1 as SGHVS and CDR2 as FQNEAQ. The CDR3 is made up of 14 amino acids. CDR3 nucleotide sequence: TGTGCCAGCAGCTTATGGCGGTACCGGGATACGCAGTATTTT. Residues: CASSLWRYRDTQYF.

This clonotype came up many times. V is TRBV25-1 and J is TRBJ1-2, with a possible D match to TRBD1 (5 bases). Trimming cost V 1 base and J 9 bases, with 15 bases left between them. The CDR3 runs to 14 residues. Germline loops: CDR1 MGHDK, CDR2 SYGVNS. CDR3 amino acids: CASSEFGREERYTF. The CDR3 DNA follows: TGTGCCAGCAGTGAATTTGGCAGGGAAGAGCGCTACACCTTC.

This clonotype showed up many times. This chain uses TRBV19 with TRBJ2-7, with D perhaps assigned TRBD1 or TRBD2 (5 bases each). This CDR3 comprises 15 residues. V gave up 8 bases and J gave up 2 bases, with 19 bases separating them. Germline V gives CDR1 LNHDA, CDR2 SQIVND (reference sequence). The CDR3 DNA sequence: TGTGCCAGTCGCGAGGGGAACAGGCCTCCCTACGAGCAGTACTTC. It is translated as CASREGNRPPYEQYF.

This clonotype was seen repeatedly, ten times or more. V and J are TRBV5-1 and TRBJ2-1; TRBD1 matches at 7 bases. J lost 5 bases, V lost 3 bases, and 5 bases had no gene match. The V gene's germline CDR1 is SGHRS and CDR2 YFSETQ. This CDR3 is 14 amino acids long. DNA for the CDR3: TGCGCCAGCAGCTCCACGACAGGGAACAATGAGCAGTTCTTC. Translated: CASSSTTGNNEQFF.

This clonotype has just a few counts. Written as DNA, the CDR3 is TGTGCCAGCAGCTTAGATCTCGGAAACTATGGCTACACCTTC. Translation: CASSLDLGNYGYTF. The rearrangement uses TRBV11-2 and TRBJ1-2; D not certain. Per the germline V gene, CDR1 is SGHAT and CDR2 is FQNNGV. The CDR3 covers 14 residues. Trimming pared 0 bases from V and 2 bases from J, leaving 7 bases between.

This clonotype was recorded at least ten times. The rearrangement uses TRBV6-5 and TRBJ2-7, with TRBD2 matching over 7 bases. Germline V gene lookup returns CDR1 MNHEY and CDR2 SVGAGI. The V and J ends lost 6 bases and 3 bases, in that order; junction bases with no gene match: 8. CDR3 size: 14 residues. The CDR3 bases are TGTGCCAGCAGGGGGCGCGGGACTAACTACGAGCAGTACTTC. It is translated as CASRGRGTNYEQYF.

By proportion, this clonotype is medium-sized (0.01 to 0.1%). CDR3 in amino acids: CASSLAGQGGEQFF. The CDR3 nucleotides read TGTGCCAGCAGTTTAGCGGGACAGGGAGGTGAGCAGTTCTTC. The chain joins TRBV12-3 or TRBV12-4 to TRBJ2-1, with TRBD1 identical over 9 bases. The CDR3 runs 14 residues. The junction had 3 bases not matched to a gene; V was cut back by 0 bases and J by 9 bases.

The table lists this clonotype with many counts. The V and J genes are TRBV6-5 and TRBJ1-5; D not certain. CDR3 length: 15 residues. V shed 5 bases and J shed 0 bases, with 11 bases lying between them. The germline V gene encodes CDR1 MNHEY and CDR2 SVGAGI. The CDR3 bases are TGTGCCAGCAGTCCGGTGGGCATTAGCAATCAGCCCCAGCATTTT. Protein product: CASSPVGISNQPQHF.